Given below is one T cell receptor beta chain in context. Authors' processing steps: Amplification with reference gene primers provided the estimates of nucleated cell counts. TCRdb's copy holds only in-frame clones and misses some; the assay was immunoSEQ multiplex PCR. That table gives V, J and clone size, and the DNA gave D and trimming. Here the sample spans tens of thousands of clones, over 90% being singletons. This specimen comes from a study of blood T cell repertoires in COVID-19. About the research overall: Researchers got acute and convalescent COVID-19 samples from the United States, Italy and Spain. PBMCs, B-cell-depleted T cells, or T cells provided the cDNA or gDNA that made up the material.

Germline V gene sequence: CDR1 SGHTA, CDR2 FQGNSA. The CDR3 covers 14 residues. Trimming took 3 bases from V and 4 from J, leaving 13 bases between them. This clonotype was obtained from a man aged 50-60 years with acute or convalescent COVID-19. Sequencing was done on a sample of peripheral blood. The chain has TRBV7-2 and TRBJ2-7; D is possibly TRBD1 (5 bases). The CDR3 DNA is TGTGCCAGCAGCTTGGGGCGTCCAACGTACGAGCAGTACTTC. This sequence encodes CASSLGRPTYEQYF.